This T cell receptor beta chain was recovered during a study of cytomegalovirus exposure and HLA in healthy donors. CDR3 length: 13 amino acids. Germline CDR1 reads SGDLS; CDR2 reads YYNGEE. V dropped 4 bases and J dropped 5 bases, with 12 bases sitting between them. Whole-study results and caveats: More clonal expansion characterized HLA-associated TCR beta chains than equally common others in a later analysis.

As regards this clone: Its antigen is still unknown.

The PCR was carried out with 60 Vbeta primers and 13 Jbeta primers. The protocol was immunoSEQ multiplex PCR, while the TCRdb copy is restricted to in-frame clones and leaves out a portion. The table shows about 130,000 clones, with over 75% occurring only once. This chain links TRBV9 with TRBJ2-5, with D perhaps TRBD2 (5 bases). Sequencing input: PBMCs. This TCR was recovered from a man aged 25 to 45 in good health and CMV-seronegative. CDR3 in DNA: TGTGCCAGCAGCCTCGGGGTTCGGGAGACCCAGTACTTC. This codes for CASSLGVRETQYF.